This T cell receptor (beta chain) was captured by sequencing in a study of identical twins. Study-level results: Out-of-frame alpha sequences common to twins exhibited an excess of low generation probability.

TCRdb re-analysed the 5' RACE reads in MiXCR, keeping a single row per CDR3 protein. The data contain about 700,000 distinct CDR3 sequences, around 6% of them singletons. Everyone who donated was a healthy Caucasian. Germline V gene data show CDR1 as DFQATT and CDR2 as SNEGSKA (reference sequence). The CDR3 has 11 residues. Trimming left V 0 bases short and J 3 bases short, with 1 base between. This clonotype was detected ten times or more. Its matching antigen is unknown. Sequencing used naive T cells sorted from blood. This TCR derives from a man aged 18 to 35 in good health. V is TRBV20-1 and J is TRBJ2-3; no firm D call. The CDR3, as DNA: TGCAGTGCTAGAGAGACAGATACGCAGTATTTT. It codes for CSARETDTQYF.